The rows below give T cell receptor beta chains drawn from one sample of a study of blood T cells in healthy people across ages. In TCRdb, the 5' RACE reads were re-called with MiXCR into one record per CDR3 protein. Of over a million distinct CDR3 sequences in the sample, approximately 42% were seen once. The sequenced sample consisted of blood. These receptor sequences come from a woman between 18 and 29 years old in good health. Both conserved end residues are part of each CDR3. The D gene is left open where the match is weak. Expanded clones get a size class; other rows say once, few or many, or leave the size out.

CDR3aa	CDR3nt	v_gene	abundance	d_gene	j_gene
CAWSVAGLEQFF	TGTGCCTGGAGTGTGGCGGGGCTAGAGCAGTTCTTC	TRBV30	.	.	TRBJ2-1
CASSRDRDITDTQYF	TGTGCCAGCAGTCGGGACAGGGACATCACAGATACGCAGTATTTT	TRBV6-5	few	TRBD1	TRBJ2-3
CASSYGGREDQETQYF	TGTGCCAGCAGTTACGGCGGCAGAGAAGACCAAGAGACCCAGTACTTC	TRBV6-5	.	.	TRBJ2-5
CSARVQISTREGSSYNEQFF	TGCAGTGCTAGAGTCCAAATTTCGACACGTGAAGGAAGCTCCTACAATGAGCAGTTCTTC	TRBV20-1	.	.	TRBJ2-1
CASSDWTAKVADTQYF	TGTGCCAGCAGTGATTGGACAGCGAAAGTGGCAGATACGCAGTATTTT	TRBV2	few	.	TRBJ2-3
CASSATSSYNEQFF	TGTGCCAGCAGCGCCACTAGCTCCTACAATGAGCAGTTCTTC	TRBV9	few	.	TRBJ2-1
CSAGLGGEQFF	TGCAGTGCTGGTTTGGGCGGAGAGCAGTTCTTC	TRBV20-1	.	.	TRBJ2-1
CASSFDSEAFF	TGTGCCAGCAGCTTCGACAGTGAAGCTTTCTTT	TRBV7-9	few	.	TRBJ1-1
CASRRVAVITDMQYF	TGTGCCAGCAGAAGGGTAGCGGTTATCACAGATATGCAGTATTTT	TRBV6-2/TRBV6-3	.	.	TRBJ2-3
CASSLVSRTGGSYYGYTF	TGTGCCAGCAGCCTTGTATCGAGGACAGGGGGCTCGTACTATGGCTACACCTTC	TRBV3-1	.	TRBD1	TRBJ1-2
CASSPTSPVTDTQYF	TGTGCCAGCAGTCCGACTAGCCCCGTTACAGATACGCAGTATTTT	TRBV27	.	TRBD2	TRBJ2-3
CASSDAGFNYGYTF	TGTGCCAGCAGTGACGCGGGTTTCAACTATGGCTACACCTTC	TRBV25-1	.	.	TRBJ1-2
CSVGQGSMYGYTF	TGCAGCGTCGGACAAGGATCTATGTATGGCTACACCTTC	TRBV29-1	.	.	TRBJ1-2
CASSQDEGTGKTEAFF	TGTGCCAGCAGCCAAGACGAGGGGACAGGGAAGACTGAAGCTTTCTTT	TRBV14	.	TRBD1	TRBJ1-1
CASSSKPGFGETQYF	TGTGCCAGCAGTTCCAAACCCGGATTCGGTGAGACCCAGTACTTC	TRBV12-3/TRBV12-4	few	.	TRBJ2-5
CSVKGRLAASYEQYF	TGCAGCGTTAAGGGAAGACTAGCGGCCTCCTACGAGCAGTACTTC	TRBV29-1	few	TRBD2	TRBJ2-7
CASRAGTAQETQYF	TGTGCCAGCAGAGCCGGGACAGCTCAAGAGACCCAGTACTTC	TRBV12-3/TRBV12-4	.	TRBD1	TRBJ2-5
CSVGRYNQPQHF	TGCAGTGTCGGAAGATACAATCAGCCCCAGCATTTT	TRBV20-1	.	.	TRBJ1-5
CASSFQWGSAYNEQFF	TGCGCCAGCAGCTTTCAATGGGGTAGCGCCTACAATGAGCAGTTCTTC	TRBV4-3	.	.	TRBJ2-1
CSAEILAGLYNEQFF	TGCAGTGCTGAGATTCTAGCGGGCCTCTACAATGAGCAGTTCTTC	TRBV20-1	.	TRBD2	TRBJ2-1
CASSYRDRGGYGYTF	TGTGCCAGCAGCTACCGGGACAGGGGCGGCTATGGCTACACCTTC	TRBV6-2/TRBV6-3	.	TRBD1	TRBJ1-2
CASSQALLAGGSTDTQYF	TGCGCCAGCAGCCAAGCCCTCCTCGCGGGGGGGAGCACAGATACGCAGTATTTT	TRBV4-1	.	TRBD2	TRBJ2-3
CASSHLTPNTGELFF	TGCGCCAGCAGCCATCTGACACCGAACACCGGGGAGCTGTTTTTT	TRBV4-1	.	.	TRBJ2-2
CASRGRTFQETQYF	TGTGCCAGCAGAGGAAGGACCTTCCAAGAGACCCAGTACTTC	TRBV6-2/TRBV6-3	few	.	TRBJ2-5
CASSVLAGGRDEQFF	TGTGCCAGCAGTGTACTAGCGGGGGGGCGCGATGAGCAGTTCTTC	TRBV3-1	.	TRBD2	TRBJ2-1
CASSKDYDQETQYF	TGCGCCAGCAGTAAGGACTACGACCAGGAGACCCAGTACTTC	TRBV4-1	.	.	TRBJ2-5
CASSPGTGNTDTQYF	TGTGCCAGCAGCCCCGGGACAGGGAACACAGATACGCAGTATTTT	TRBV7-2	.	TRBD1	TRBJ2-3
CASSLFQGPTEAFF	TGCGCCAGCAGCTTGTTTCAGGGCCCCACTGAAGCTTTCTTT	TRBV5-1	.	.	TRBJ1-1